The T cell receptor (beta chain) under discussion was sequenced for a study of blood T cell repertoires in COVID-19 (dated by TCRdb to 2018 to 2020). Concerning the study at large: Samples from collaborators originated in the United States, Italy and Spain and spanned both the acute and convalescent phases of COVID-19. The prospective study material was composed of cDNA or gDNA derived from T cells, B-cell-depleted T cells, or PBMCs. Subjects who had been exposed to COVID-19, were actively infected with it, or had recovered from it provided the deeply sampled blood TCRbeta repertoires that made up the dataset. The repertoires were released in a freely available public database intended as a resource for research on the immune response to SARS-CoV-2. The samples were drawn from the first 160 participants of the ongoing ImmuneRACE study and from under 1,500 subjects provided by 6 global collaborators. Nearly every sample came with metadata listing a de-identified subject ID, COVID-19 status, age in years and sex. Where HLA class I and class II types were available, the types were taken from metadata supplied by the sample provider, not from assay-based typing.

TCRbeta CDR3 regions were amplified from genomic DNA using the immunoSEQ Assay, a bias-controlled multiplex PCR. The authors' analysis ran thus. The number of nucleated cells in each sample was estimated by amplification of reference gene primers within the assay. To quantify the absolute abundance of each unique TCRbeta CDR3 rearrangement, sequence reads were collapsed and filtered. Productive Simpson clonality was computed per sample as the square root of Simpson's diversity index over productive rearrangements. TCRdb took over this immuneACCESS table, retaining in-frame rearrangements with V and J assigned. Such tables are incomplete; in checked studies, under half of the missing clones stem from an unresolved V gene, and the remainder is unexplained. V, J and clone size derive from that table, while D and trimming were established from the DNA sequence. The sample records some 120,000 clones, roughly 79% of which are singletons. Jointly, the top ten make up about a tenth of the sample.

Broad study findings and their caveats: Clinical and demographic metadata were provided uncurated, with the amount varying by source and participant.

On this clone: Its antigen is currently not known. Per-base qualities were not stored, and no clone one base away is much larger.

Whole blood was collected in K2EDTA tubes by collaborating institutions according to the institutions' own protocols. For TCRbeta analysis, collaborators shipped samples as frozen whole blood, isolated PBMCs, or DNA extracted from either of those sample types. CDR3 length: 17 amino acids, cysteine to phenylalanine. Only the CDR3 DNA is retained, 51 bases long and in frame from the first base. V drops 5 bases and J drops 5 bases, leaving 19 bases in between. Taken from the germline V gene (reference sequence), the CDR1 and CDR2 loops are LGHDT and YNNKEL. What was sequenced was peripheral blood. The clonotype was recovered from a human donor in a cohort sampled during active COVID-19. The sequence joins TRBV3-1 (or the pseudogene TRBV3-2) to TRBJ1-6; the D segment could be TRBD1, given 6 matching bases. The nucleotides read TGTGCCAGCAGCGGCCGGTGGGGAGGGGGAAATAATTCACCCCTCCACTTT. It specifies CASSGRWGGGNNSPLHF.